The text below deals with one TCR beta chain. This record comes from a study of brain T cells in children with intractable seizures. The CDR3 has 17 residues. The J segment lost 0 bases and the V segment lost 1 base, leaving 8 bases of the junction unmatched. Germline assignment: CDR1 LGHDT and CDR2 YNNKEL (reference sequence). Time point meaning: blood from clinic visit 5 months post-surgery; TSC patient then seizure free. Sequencing used immunoSEQ multiplex PCR; TCRdb keeps in-frame clones, though not all of them. The data hold under 400,000 clones, with 93% observed a single time. This clonotype was obtained from a boy under three years old with tuberous sclerosis and intractable seizures. This specimen was peripheral blood, taken about 5 months after surgery. The J gene is TRBJ2-7, the V gene TRBV3-1 (or the pseudogene TRBV3-2); 8 nucleotides agree with TRBD2. The CDR3 region has the DNA TGTGCCAGCAGCCAAGTTGGGGGTAGCGGGGACTCCTACGAGCAGTACTTC. Amino acid sequence: CASSQVGGSGDSYEQYF.